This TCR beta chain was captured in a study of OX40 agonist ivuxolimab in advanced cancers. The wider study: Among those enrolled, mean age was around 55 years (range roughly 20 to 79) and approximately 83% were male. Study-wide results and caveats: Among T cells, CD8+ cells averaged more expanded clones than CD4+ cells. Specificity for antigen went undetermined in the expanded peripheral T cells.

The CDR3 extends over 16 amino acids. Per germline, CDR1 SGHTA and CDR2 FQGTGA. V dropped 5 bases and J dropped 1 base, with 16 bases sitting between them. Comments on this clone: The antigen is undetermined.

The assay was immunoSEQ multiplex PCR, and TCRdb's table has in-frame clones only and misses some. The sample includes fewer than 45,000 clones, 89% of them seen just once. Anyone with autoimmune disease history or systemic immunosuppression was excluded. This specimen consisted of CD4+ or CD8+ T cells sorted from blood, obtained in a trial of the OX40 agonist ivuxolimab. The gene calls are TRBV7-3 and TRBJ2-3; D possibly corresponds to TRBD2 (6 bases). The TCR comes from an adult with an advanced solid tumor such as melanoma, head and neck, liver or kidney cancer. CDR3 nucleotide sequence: TGTGCCAGCAGCCCACGGGGAGGAGTGGGCACAGATACGCAGTATTTT. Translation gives CASSPRGGVGTDTQYF.